One and the same sample provided the 22 T cell receptor beta chains below, sequenced in a study of beta chain features in type 1 diabetes. What was sequenced were expressed TCRB transcripts, since all of the isolated RNA had been reverse transcribed. The data were produced by immunoSEQ multiplex PCR, yet TCRdb's version contains in-frame clones alone and is incomplete. In the table there are about 340,000 clones, roughly 8% of which are singletons. Material for sequencing was central memory CD4+ T cells from blood. All receptors derive from a woman aged 18-29 years in good health.

The rearrangement joins TRBV28 to TRBJ2-1, with 11 positions matching TRBD2. The germline V gene has CDR1 MDHEN and CDR2 SYDVKM. CDR3 size: 17 residues. Trimming took 5 bases from V and 7 from J; bases not matched to a gene: 13. Here the CDR3 DNA reads TGTGCCAGCAGTCCCTGGCCCACTAGCGGGAGTATAAATGAGCAGTTCTTC. Translation: CASSPWPTSGSINEQFF. The entire variable domain, with the rest obtained from reference TRBV28 and TRBJ2-1, is as follows: DVKVTQSSRYLVKRTGEKVFLECVQDMDHENMFWYRQDPGLGLRLIYFSYDVKMKEKGDIPEGYSVSREKKERFSLILESASTNQTSMYLCASSPWPTSGSINEQFFGPGTRLTVL.

This rearrangement joins TRBV4-1 to TRBJ2-7; a weak D match, TRBD1 (5 bases). The germline gives CDR1 MGHRA, CDR2 YSYEKL. Between the trimmed V and J ends, which lost 0 bases and 2 bases, there was a span of 8 bases. The CDR3 contains 14 residues. Here the CDR3 reads CASSQDEGAYEQYF. The CDR3 nucleotides read TGCGCCAGCAGCCAAGATGAAGGGGCCTACGAGCAGTACTTC.

The gene calls are TRBV6-1 and TRBJ2-1, with TRBD2 identical over 14 bases. Trimming at V came to 4 bases and at J to 7 bases, leaving 15 bases not matched to a gene. Germline-derived CDR1 and CDR2 are MNHNS and SASEGT. CDR3 length: 19 amino acids. This chain's CDR3 is CASSAPDGSGTSGSNEQFF. Here the CDR3 DNA reads TGTGCCAGCAGTGCCCCGGACGGCTCCGGGACTAGCGGGAGTAATGAGCAGTTCTTC.

This chain uses TRBV9 with TRBJ2-5; 10 bases map to TRBD2. CDR1 is SGDLS, CDR2 YYNGEE, per germline. J gave up 2 bases and V 3 bases, and 4 bases lay outside the gene matches. The CDR3 loop spans 15 amino acids. CDR3 sequence: CASSASGGLQETQYF. CDR3 DNA sequence: TGTGCCAGCAGCGCTAGCGGGGGCCTACAAGAGACCCAGTACTTC.

This chain uses TRBV7-2 with TRBJ2-7; TRBD1 matches at 7 bases. The CDR3 has 15 amino acids. V was pared by 5 bases and J by 6 bases, with 13 bases of the junction left unmatched. Germline V gene data show CDR1 as SGHTA and CDR2 as FQGNSA. CDR3 protein: CASSQQPRTGVEQYF. The CDR3 coding sequence is TGTGCCAGCAGCCAACAGCCGCGTACAGGGGTCGAGCAGTACTTC.

The chain combines TRBV20-1 with TRBJ2-7, with D hard to call. This CDR3 is 11 amino acids long. Trimming cost V 1 base and J 6 bases, with 7 bases left between them. CDR1 is DFQATT and CDR2 is SNEGSKA in the germline V gene (reference sequence). The CDR3 loop reads CSARGVIEQYF. Here the CDR3 DNA reads TGCAGTGCTAGAGGGGTAATCGAGCAGTACTTC.

This clone was seen repeatedly, ten times or more. This sample includes further DNA sequences coding for the same CDR3. This chain links TRBV28 with TRBJ1-2; 8 bases agree with TRBD1. From germline, CDR1 is MDHEN and CDR2 SYDVKM. There are 13 residues in the CDR3. The V gene end was trimmed by 3 bases and the J gene end by 8 bases; junction bases not matched to a gene: 5. Here the CDR3 reads CASSLDRVGGYTF. CDR3 in DNA: TGTGCCAGCAGTTTGGACAGGGTGGGAGGCTACACCTTC.

This clone was seen ten or more times. This chain joins TRBV25-1 and TRBJ2-3, with unresolved D. This CDR3 spans 15 amino acids. Trimming took off 4 bases at V and 1 base at J, with 12 bases between the two ends. Germline V gene data show CDR1 as MGHDK and CDR2 as SYGVNS. CDR3 DNA sequence: TGTGCCAGCAGTGGGCGAAGACTGGGCACAGATACGCAGTATTTT. It is translated as CASSGRRLGTDTQYF.

This clone appeared a few times. The V and J genes are TRBV5-1 and TRBJ2-2; possibly TRBD1 for D (5 bases). Germline V CDR1 and CDR2: SGHRS, YFSETQ. V lost 6 bases, J lost 3 bases, and 15 bases lay in between. This CDR3 region has 15 residues. Here the CDR3 DNA reads TGCGCCAGCAAACAGGCTACCGTGTACACCGGGGAGCTGTTTTTT. Its protein is CASKQATVYTGELFF.

This clone has at least ten counts. The chain couples TRBV27 to TRBJ2-5; TRBD2 aligns across 9 bases. Germline CDR1 reads MNHEY; CDR2 reads SMNVEV (reference sequence). This CDR3 comprises 15 residues. The junction had 8 bases not matched to a gene; V was cut back by 5 bases and J by 4 bases. DNA of the CDR3: TGTGCCAGCAGTGTTGGGACTAGCCGCGCAGAGACCCAGTACTTC. This codes for CASSVGTSRAETQYF.

This clone occurred many times. J is TRBJ1-4 and V is TRBV28; 10 bases fit TRBD1. Germline loops: CDR1 MDHEN, CDR2 SYDVKM. This CDR3 has 14 amino acids. Trimming took 5 bases from V and 10 from J; bases not matched to a gene: 7. CDR3 DNA sequence: TGTGCCAGCAGTCCGGGACAGGGGAATCCAAAACTGTTTTTT. It encodes CASSPGQGNPKLFF.

This clone was observed a few times. The chain couples TRBV7-9 to TRBJ2-3, with D possibly called TRBD1 or TRBD2 (5 bases each). In germline, CDR1 is SEHNR, CDR2 FQNEAQ (reference sequence). The CDR3 consists of 19 residues. Deletions cut 4 bases from V and 4 bases from J, with 27 bases between. The CDR3 sequence: CASSSYFRGGTRLSDTQYF. CDR3 DNA: TGTGCCAGCAGCTCTTACTTTAGGGGCGGCACTAGGTTGTCAGATACGCAGTATTTT.

There are a few counts of this clone. The chain joins TRBV7-8 to TRBJ2-1, with TRBD2 matching 7 bases. The CDR3 is 14 residues long. The V and J ends lost 5 bases and 10 bases, in that order; junction bases with no gene match: 11. Germline loops: CDR1 SGHVS, CDR2 FQNEAQ. The CDR3 is CASSPRLAENEQFF. The CDR3 DNA reads as TGTGCCAGCAGCCCACGCCTAGCGGAGAACGAGCAGTTCTTC.

This clone was seen only a few times. The rearrangement links TRBV15 to TRBJ1-5, with D hard to call. Germline CDR1 reads LNHNV; CDR2 reads YYDKDF (reference sequence). V was pared by 0 bases and J by 7 bases, with 13 bases between. The CDR3 is 15 residues long. CDR3 protein: CATSRDQWGYQPQHF. In nucleotides, the CDR3 is TGTGCCACCAGCAGAGATCAATGGGGTTACCAGCCCCAGCATTTT.

This clone was counted between two and nine times. The V gene is TRBV19, the J gene TRBJ2-1; either TRBD1 or TRBD2 may fit D (5 bases each). The V gene lost 7 bases and the J gene lost 4 bases, with 17 bases spanning the gap. CDR1 is LNHDA, CDR2 SQIVND, per germline (reference sequence). This CDR3 comprises 15 residues. DNA of the CDR3: TGTGCCAGTAACAGAGACGGGACGCCGTACAATGAGCAGTTCTTC. Translated, it gives CASNRDGTPYNEQFF. Supplemented by reference TRBV19 and TRBJ2-1, the full variable domain reads DGGITQSPKYLFRKEGQNVTLSCEQNLNHDAMYWYRQDPGQGLRLIYYSQIVNDFQKGDIAEGYSVSREKKESFPLTVTSAQKNPTAFYLCASNRDGTPYNEQFFGPGTRLTVL.

The chain employs TRBV11-2 and TRBJ1-1, with D possibly matching TRBD1 (5 bases). The germline gives CDR1 SGHAT, CDR2 FQNNGV. Between the trimmed V and J ends, which lost 5 bases and 1 base, there was a span of 14 bases. This CDR3 contains 15 residues. CDR3 sequence: CASSPGGTANTEAFF. The CDR3 DNA sequence: TGTGCCAGCAGCCCTGGAGGGACCGCGAACACTGAAGCTTTCTTT.

The chain joins TRBV27 to TRBJ2-1, with TRBD2 matching over 9 bases. The CDR3 length is 15 residues. V gave up 6 bases and J gave up 4 bases; unmatched junction bases: 7. The germline gives CDR1 MNHEY, CDR2 SMNVEV (reference sequence). CDR3 sequence (DNA): TGTGCCAGCAGCCCTGGACTAGCGAGATACAATGAGCAGTTCTTC. Translation: CASSPGLARYNEQFF.

This clone showed up just a few times. It is likely a read error: a sequence one base away is far more abundant. This chain connects TRBV7-6 to TRBJ2-7; D possibly corresponds to TRBD1 (6 bases). Germline V gene lookup returns CDR1 SGHVS and CDR2 FNYEAQ. Trimming pared 3 bases from V and 2 bases from J, leaving 11 bases between. This CDR3 is 14 amino acids long. CDR3 loop: CASSLGAGAYEQYF. CDR3 coding DNA: TGTGCCAGCAGCTTGGGGGCAGGGGCCTACGAGCAGTACTTC.

The rearrangement joins TRBV6-5 to TRBJ1-1; the D is unclear. CDR1 is MNHEY, CDR2 SVGAGI, per germline. This CDR3 has 12 residues. CDR3 protein: CVIQQVNTEAFF. In DNA, the CDR3 is TGTGTCATACAGCAGGTAAACACTGAAGCTTTCTTT.

This clone was picked up a small number of times. V is TRBV25-1 and J is TRBJ1-5; a possible D gene is TRBD1 (6 bases). V lost 4 bases and J lost 4, with 8 bases in between. Germline-derived CDR1 and CDR2 are MGHDK and SYGVNS. This CDR3 region has 13 residues. The DNA for the CDR3 is TGTGCCAGCAGTGCTACAGGGAATCAGCCCCAGCATTTT. Protein: CASSATGNQPQHF.

About this clone itself: Different DNA sequences within this sample yield the same CDR3. The CDR3 DNA reads as TGTGCCAGCAGCTTTAGAGGCTACACCTTC. This gives the protein CASSFRGYTF. The J gene is TRBJ1-2, the V gene TRBV6-5, with D unresolved. Trimming took 6 bases from V and 8 from J, leaving 7 bases between them. Germline V CDR1 and CDR2: MNHEY, SVGAGI. The CDR3 sequence is 10 residues long.

J is TRBJ2-3 and V is TRBV7-9, with 7 bases lining up with TRBD1. The V gene end was trimmed by 1 base and the J gene end by 6 bases; junction bases not matched to a gene: 4. From germline, CDR1 is SEHNR and CDR2 FQNEAQ (reference sequence). This CDR3 region has 14 residues. The CDR3 loop reads CASSLVGGVDTQYF. CDR3 sequence (DNA): TGTGCCAGCAGCTTAGTAGGGGGCGTCGATACGCAGTATTTT.